What follows are 27 T cell receptor beta chains derived from one specimen sequenced in a study of shared clonotypes between healthy human individuals. The data were produced by immunoSEQ multiplex PCR, yet TCRdb's version contains in-frame clones alone and is incomplete. The data hold about 230,000 clones, with about 69% observed a single time. Sample: memory CD4+ T cells sorted from blood. Subset meaning: CD45RA-negative fraction. All receptors derive from a man younger than 40 in good health.

In its sample, this clone was seen a few times. Within the sample, other DNA sequences also encode this same CDR3. The genes are TRBV5-6 and TRBJ2-7, with 8 bases lining up with TRBD2. CDR1 and CDR2 from the germline V gene are SGHDT and YYEEEE. The CDR3 extends over 14 amino acids. J was trimmed by 2 bases and V by 2 bases; bases with no gene match: 3. The CDR3 spells CASSFPGLAYEQYF. The CDR3 DNA reads as TGTGCCAGCAGCTTCCCGGGACTAGCCTACGAGCAGTACTTC.

The CDR3 DNA reads as TGCGCCAGCAGCCAAGATCTAGCGGGAGGAACTGAAGAGACCCAGTACTTC. Protein: CASSQDLAGGTEETQYF. The rearrangement uses TRBV4-3 and TRBJ2-5; 11 bases map to TRBD2. CDR1 LGHNA and CDR2 YSLEER come from the germline V gene. The CDR3 runs to 17 residues. J gave up 3 bases and V 0 bases, and 6 bases lay outside the gene matches.

The J gene is TRBJ2-2, the V gene TRBV4-1; D is uncertain. From germline, CDR1 is MGHRA and CDR2 YSYEKL. This CDR3 comprises 11 residues. The V end was cut by 8 bases, the J end by 9 bases, with 10 bases between. The DNA for the CDR3 is TGCGCCAGCCAAGGTAGTAGGGAGCTGTTTTTT. It encodes CASQGSRELFF.

J is TRBJ2-6 and V is TRBV19; D not certain. V was pared by 4 bases and J by 0 bases, with 7 bases between. The CDR3 length is 15 residues. CDR1 and CDR2 from the germline V gene are LNHDA and SQIVND (reference sequence). The CDR3 coding sequence is TGTGCCAGTAGTACTTCACGCTCTGGGGCCAACGTCCTGACTTTC. This gives the protein CASSTSRSGANVLTF.

This clone appeared a single time. The J gene is TRBJ2-2, the V gene TRBV28; the match to TRBD2 covers 11 bases. Germline CDR1 reads MDHEN; CDR2 reads SYDVKM. CDR3 length equals 16 residues. With 2 bases clipped from V and 4 bases from J, the junction kept 3 bases outside the gene matches. The DNA for the CDR3 is TGTGCCAGCAGTTTACTTGGGACTAGCGGCACCGGGGAGCTGTTTTTT. It translates to CASSLLGTSGTGELFF. Drawing the rest from reference TRBV28 and TRBJ2-2, the complete variable domain is DVKVTQSSRYLVKRTGEKVFLECVQDMDHENMFWYRQDPGLGLRLIYFSYDVKMKEKGDIPEGYSVSREKKERFSLILESASTNQTSMYLCASSLLGTSGTGELFFGEGSRLTVL.

The chain uses TRBV28 and TRBJ2-4, with 9 positions matching TRBD2. V was clipped by 10 bases and J by 9 bases; unmatched bases: 13. The CDR3 loop spans 14 amino acids. Germline V CDR1 and CDR2: MDHEN, SYDVKM. CDR3 coding DNA: TGTGCCACCACCGACAGGTTGCGGGAGGGCATTCAGTACTTC. Its protein product is CATTDRLREGIQYF.

The V gene is TRBV7-2, the J gene TRBJ2-1; 10 bases match TRBD2. Looked up from germline, CDR1 is SGHTA and CDR2 is FQGNSA. The junction had 6 bases not matched to a gene; V was cut back by 5 bases and J by 5 bases. The CDR3 is made up of 15 amino acids. The CDR3 protein is CASSPRTSGHNEQFF. CDR3 coding DNA: TGTGCCAGCAGCCCAAGGACTAGCGGACACAATGAGCAGTTCTTC.

This clone appeared many times. This chain links TRBV6-1 with TRBJ1-5; 8 bases match TRBD1. This CDR3 contains 14 residues. The V gene end was trimmed by 9 bases and the J gene end by 4 bases; junction bases not matched to a gene: 8. CDR1 and CDR2 (germline): MNHNS, SASEGT. The CDR3: CASHQGAGNQPQHF. CDR3 nucleotides: TGTGCCAGTCACCAGGGGGCAGGAAATCAGCCCCAGCATTTT.

The chain couples TRBV13 to TRBJ1-5; D is perhaps TRBD1 (6 bases). Germline CDR1 and CDR2: PRHDT and FYEKMQ (reference sequence). The V gene lost 4 bases and the J gene lost 0 bases, with 16 bases spanning the gap. The CDR3 has 17 residues. DNA for the CDR3: TGTGCCAGCAGCTCCGCTAAGGACAGAGATAGCAATCAGCCCCAGCATTTT. It is translated as CASSSAKDRDSNQPQHF. The whole variable domain, remainder taken from reference TRBV13 and TRBJ1-5, is AAGVIQSPRHLIKEKRETATLKCYPIPRHDTVYWYQQGPGQDPQFLISFYEKMQSDKGSIPDRFSAQQFSDYHSELNMSSLELGDSALYFCASSSAKDRDSNQPQHFGDGTRLSIL.

V gene TRBV28 combines with J gene TRBJ1-1; perhaps TRBD1 as D (6 bases). Looked up from germline, CDR1 is MDHEN and CDR2 is SYDVKM. The germline V and J ends were trimmed by 4 bases and 3 bases, with 12 bases remaining between them. The CDR3 is 14 amino acids. For the CDR3, the DNA is TGTGCCAGCAGTTCCTGGACAGAATACACTGAAGCTTTCTTT. Residues: CASSSWTEYTEAFF.

Of note for this clone: The same CDR3 arises from other DNA sequences in this sample as well. The chain combines TRBV2 with TRBJ1-1; D may be TRBD1 (5 bases). The V gene lost 3 bases and the J gene lost 1 base, with 6 bases spanning the gap. The CDR3 spans 13 residues. Germline values: CDR1 SNHLY, CDR2 FYNNEI. CDR3 protein: CASSDQGNTEAFF. The CDR3 DNA reads TGTGCCAGCAGTGATCAGGGGAACACTGAAGCTTTCTTT.

V is TRBV7-9 and J is TRBJ1-5; D remains unclear. Germline CDR1 reads SEHNR; CDR2 reads FQNEAQ (reference sequence). The CDR3 is made up of 13 amino acids. Trimming removed 1 base at V and 7 bases at J, with 8 bases between. The CDR3 nucleotides are TGTGCCAGCAGCTTAGGAGAGTTCCAGCCCCAGCATTTT. Amino acid sequence: CASSLGEFQPQHF.

The rearrangement joins TRBV6-1 to TRBJ2-1; TRBD1 matches at 12 bases. The length of the CDR3 is 15 residues. Trimming took 10 bases from V and 6 from J; bases not matched to a gene: 10. CDR1 is MNHNS and CDR2 is SASEGT in the germline V gene. The CDR3 DNA reads as TGTGCCATCCGCCTGGGGACAGGGGGCATCAATGAGCAGTTCTTC. Residues: CAIRLGTGGINEQFF.

Ten or more counts support this clone. V is TRBV5-5 and J is TRBJ1-2; D unresolved. Germline CDR1 is SGHKS and CDR2 is YYEKEE (reference sequence). CDR3 length equals 13 residues. Trimming pared 1 base from V and 8 bases from J, leaving 12 bases between. The CDR3 region has the DNA TGTGCCAGCAGCTTGTCGGGGTCGTACGGCTACACCTTC. This encodes CASSLSGSYGYTF.

Only a few counts were recorded for this clone. The CDR3 DNA follows: TGTGCCAGCAGTGCCGTCGGGGGGCCCCAGCATTTT. Its protein product is CASSAVGGPQHF. The chain has TRBV6-1 and TRBJ1-5; D is perhaps TRBD1 (5 bases). The CDR3 contains 12 residues. Trimming removed 4 bases at V and 9 bases at J, with 10 bases between. CDR1 and CDR2 from the germline V gene are MNHNS and SASEGT.

This clone has more than one count but fewer than ten. The chain has TRBV6-1 and TRBJ1-1; D gene ambiguous. The CDR3 contains 13 residues. V was shortened by 2 bases and J by 3 bases, with 7 bases between the two germline ends. Germline CDR1 reads MNHNS; CDR2 reads SASEGT. CDR3 sequence (DNA): TGTGCCAGCAGTGAAAGTCGGGACACTGAAGCTTTCTTT. It is translated as CASSESRDTEAFF.

The chain uses TRBV11-2 and TRBJ1-2, with a weak D call TRBD1 (6 bases). This CDR3 has 13 amino acids. Germline V gene lookup returns CDR1 SGHAT and CDR2 FQNNGV. The germline V and J ends were trimmed by 11 bases and 7 bases, with 20 bases remaining between them. The CDR3 sequence: CAGRGGGSSGYTF. The CDR3 nucleotides read TGTGCCGGAAGGGGAGGGGGAAGTAGTGGCTACACCTTC.

The V gene is TRBV7-2, the J gene TRBJ2-5; D call uncertain. The V and J ends lost 4 bases and 0 bases respectively, with 9 bases between them. The CDR3 covers 14 residues. Germline-derived CDR1 and CDR2 are SGHTA and FQGNSA. CDR3 amino acids: CASSSRLNQETQYF. As DNA, the CDR3 is TGTGCCAGCAGCTCCAGACTGAACCAAGAGACCCAGTACTTC. Variable domain in full (rest from reference TRBV7-2 and TRBJ2-5): GAGVSQSPSNKVTEKGKDVELRCDPISGHTALYWYRQSLGQGLEFLIYFQGNSAPDKSGLPSDRFSAERTGGSVSTLTIQRTQQEDSAVYLCASSSRLNQETQYFGPGTRLLVL.

This CDR3 is CASSPQTGGVGKLFF. The CDR3 nucleotides read TGTGCCAGCAGCCCGCAGACAGGGGGGGTCGGAAAACTGTTTTTT. The chain uses TRBV5-6 and TRBJ1-4; TRBD1 aligns across 9 bases. Germline CDR1 is SGHDT and CDR2 is YYEEEE. This CDR3 comprises 15 residues. Unmatched junction bases numbered 11, after V lost 4 bases and J lost 10 bases.

The chain combines TRBV6-1 with TRBJ2-7; unclear D gene. The CDR3 extends over 14 amino acids. The germline V and J ends were trimmed by 6 bases and 0 bases, with 12 bases remaining between them. Germline V gives CDR1 MNHNS, CDR2 SASEGT. The CDR3 here is CASSYNPASYEQYF. CDR3 DNA: TGTGCCAGCAGCTACAATCCAGCCTCCTACGAGCAGTACTTC.

On this clone: At one end, the junction sequence differs from germline, possibly due to a read error. The J gene is TRBJ2-1, the V gene TRBV4-2; 9 nucleotides align to TRBD2. Germline CDR1 and CDR2: LGHNA and YNFKEQ. CDR3 length: 15 amino acids. CDR3 protein: CASSQDRDGGRASVF. The CDR3 nucleotides read TGTGCCAGCAGCCAAGACAGAGACGGCGGGAGGGCCTCGGTCTTC.

The DNA for the CDR3 is TGTGCCAGCAGTCCCAAGGGTCTTAGCAATCAGCCCCAGCATTTT. It translates to CASSPKGLSNQPQHF. The J gene is TRBJ1-5, the V gene TRBV6-5, with D unresolved. Per the germline V gene, CDR1 is MNHEY and CDR2 is SVGAGI. The CDR3 covers 15 residues. The V gene lost 5 bases and the J gene lost 0 bases, with 11 bases spanning the gap.

In its sample, this clone was seen many times. The J gene is TRBJ2-2, the V gene TRBV29-1; TRBD1 might be the D (6 bases). CDR3 size: 15 residues. Germline V gives CDR1 SQVTM, CDR2 ANQGSEA. V lost 4 bases, J lost 2 bases, and 14 bases lay in between. This CDR3 is CSVGLGQINTGELFF. DNA of the CDR3: TGCAGCGTTGGTCTCGGACAGATCAACACCGGGGAGCTGTTTTTT.

In regard to this clone: The sample contains more than one DNA sequence encoding this CDR3. The genes are TRBV18 and TRBJ2-7; no clear D. CDR3 length: 13 residues. Germline assignment: CDR1 KGHSH and CDR2 LQKENI. V was shortened by 2 bases and J by 0 bases, with 5 bases between the two germline ends. DNA for the CDR3: TGTGCCAGCTCACCAGGGATCTCCTACGAGCAGTACTTC. Translation gives CASSPGISYEQYF.

The gene calls are TRBV15 and TRBJ2-1; D possibly corresponds to TRBD2 (6 bases). The CDR3 covers 16 residues. The V end was cut by 0 bases, the J end by 0 bases, with 9 bases between. Germline-derived CDR1 and CDR2 are LNHNV and YYDKDF (reference sequence). Here the CDR3 DNA reads TGTGCCACCAGCAGAGATGGAGGGAGCTCCTACAATGAGCAGTTCTTC. The encoded protein is CATSRDGGSSYNEQFF.

This clone has more than one count but fewer than ten. This chain uses TRBV18 with TRBJ2-3; 9 positions match TRBD1. The CDR3 is made up of 19 amino acids. Germline loops: CDR1 KGHSH, CDR2 LQKENI. The V and J ends lost 3 bases and 6 bases, in that order; junction bases with no gene match: 19. CDR3 sequence reads: CASSPTKRDRDTSRDTQYF. In DNA, the CDR3 is TGTGCCAGCTCACCGACAAAAAGGGACAGGGATACTAGCCGGGATACGCAGTATTTT.

Points on this clone: This sample also contains other DNA sequences that code for the same CDR3. V gene TRBV18 combines with J gene TRBJ2-5; D remains ambiguous. Between the trimmed V and J ends, which lost 3 bases and 1 base, there was a span of 6 bases. The CDR3 covers 13 residues. Per the germline V gene, CDR1 is KGHSH and CDR2 is LQKENI. The CDR3 is CASSPTSQETQYF. The CDR3 bases are TGTGCCAGCTCACCTACGAGCCAAGAGACCCAGTACTTC.